These 26 T cell receptor beta chains share one sample of origin, sequenced in a study of shared clonotypes between healthy human individuals. This table comes from immunoSEQ multiplex PCR, and its TCRdb copy is limited to in-frame clones, with some not included. Of under 700,000 clones listed, approximately 95% are singletons. Naive CD8 cells lacked CD45RO and underwent positive selection for CCR7, leaving out terminally differentiated effector memory CD45RA+ cells. Sequenced input: naive CD8+ T cells sorted from blood. The receptors stem from a woman aged 25 to 39 in good health.

This clone was seen only once. The CDR3 sequence is CASPAREYEQYF. The CDR3, as DNA: TGTGCCAGCCCCGCACGGGAGTACGAGCAGTACTTC. The chain employs TRBV28 and TRBJ2-7; D is perhaps TRBD2 (6 bases). V was trimmed by 8 bases and J by 4 bases, leaving 12 bases between them. Germline V gene lookup returns CDR1 MDHEN and CDR2 SYDVKM. This CDR3 contains 12 residues.

This rearrangement joins TRBV5-1 to TRBJ2-7, with D maybe TRBD2 (6 bases). Looked up from germline, CDR1 is SGHRS and CDR2 is YFSETQ. Between the trimmed V and J ends, which lost 1 base and 5 bases, there was a span of 7 bases. The CDR3 is made up of 12 amino acids. The CDR3, as DNA: TGCGCCAGCAGCTTGACGGGGGACGAGCAGTACTTC. Amino acids: CASSLTGDEQYF. Using reference TRBV5-1 and TRBJ2-7 for the parts outside the CDR3, the full variable domain is KAGVTQTPRYLIKTRGQQVTLSCSPISGHRSVSWYQQTPGQGLQFLFEYFSETQRNKGNFPGRFSGRQFSNSRSEMNVSTLELGDSALYLCASSLTGDEQYFGPGTRLTVT.

V and J are TRBV18 and TRBJ2-1; 9 nucleotides line up with TRBD2. Losses at the gene ends were 3 bases for V and 0 bases for J; bases not matched to a gene: 6. Germline V lookup: CDR1 KGHSH, CDR2 LQKENI. The CDR3 length is 17 residues. The CDR3 loop is CASSPIAGASSYNEQFF. In DNA form, the CDR3 reads TGTGCCAGCTCACCTATAGCGGGGGCAAGCTCCTACAATGAGCAGTTCTTC.

The chain links TRBV27 to TRBJ2-7; the match to TRBD1 covers 7 bases. The CDR3 is 16 amino acids. Trimming took 4 bases from V and 3 from J; bases not matched to a gene: 12. Germline V gene data show CDR1 as MNHEY and CDR2 as SMNVEV (reference sequence). In DNA, the CDR3 is TGTGCCAGCAGTTCTCAAGGGGGCTACCTAGTCTACGAGCAGTACTTC. This sequence encodes CASSSQGGYLVYEQYF.

V is TRBV19 and J is TRBJ2-7; either TRBD1 or TRBD2 may fit D (6 bases each). Germline V CDR1 and CDR2: LNHDA, SQIVND (reference sequence). The V end was cut by 7 bases, the J end by 6 bases, with 13 bases between. There are 12 residues in the CDR3. CDR3 amino acids: CASTKGGGEQYF. The CDR3 nucleotides are TGTGCCAGTACTAAGGGGGGCGGCGAGCAGTACTTC.

The V and J genes are TRBV28 and TRBJ1-1, with 7 nucleotides matching TRBD1. Unmatched junction bases numbered 12, after V lost 4 bases and J lost 7 bases. This CDR3 comprises 15 residues. The germline CDR1 and CDR2 sequences are MDHEN and SYDVKM. The CDR3 sequence is CASSSLTGRVGEAFF. CDR3 nucleotide sequence: TGTGCCAGCAGTTCGCTGACAGGGAGGGTAGGTGAAGCTTTCTTT.

This chain links TRBV5-4 with TRBJ2-1, with D perhaps TRBD1 or TRBD2 (5 bases each). Trimming shortened V by 5 bases and J by 8 bases, and 8 bases separated the two germline ends. The CDR3 length is 11 residues. CDR1 SGHNT and CDR2 YYREEE come from the germline V gene (reference sequence). CDR3 in amino acids: CASRTADEQFF. CDR3 coding DNA: TGTGCCAGCAGGACAGCGGATGAGCAGTTCTTC.

This chain uses TRBV4-1 with TRBJ1-4; possible D gene TRBD1, 5 bases. Trimming pared 3 bases from V and 5 bases from J, leaving 10 bases between. The CDR3 consists of 14 residues. The germline V gene has CDR1 MGHRA and CDR2 YSYEKL. CDR3 DNA sequence: TGCGCCAGCAGCCACGTCGGGACCAATGAAAAACTGTTTTTT. It yields the protein CASSHVGTNEKLFF.

The chain employs TRBV2 and TRBJ2-1; 12 positions agree with TRBD1. V lost 8 bases to trimming and J lost 9 bases; unmatched junction nucleotides: 8. Germline loops: CDR1 SNHLY, CDR2 FYNNEI. The CDR3 has 14 residues. CDR3 residues: CASSRGQGAFEQFF. The CDR3 DNA reads TGTGCCAGCTCGCGGGGACAGGGGGCTTTTGAGCAGTTCTTC.

This chain links TRBV28 with TRBJ2-7; 8 nucleotides agree with TRBD2. The CDR3 totals 14 residues. J was trimmed by 3 bases and V by 2 bases; bases with no gene match: 3. CDR1 and CDR2 (germline): MDHEN, SYDVKM. The CDR3 nucleotides read TGTGCCAGCAGTTTAACTAGCGGAAACTACGAGCAGTACTTC. It codes for CASSLTSGNYEQYF.

The rearrangement uses TRBV13 and TRBJ2-7; D unresolved. CDR3 length: 13 amino acids. Germline V gene lookup returns CDR1 PRHDT and CDR2 FYEKMQ (reference sequence). Trimming left V 5 bases short and J 0 bases short, with 8 bases between. CDR3 sequence (DNA): TGTGCCAGCAGCCCGGCGACCTCCTACGAGCAGTACTTC. It yields the protein CASSPATSYEQYF.

This chain links TRBV7-9 with TRBJ2-7; perhaps TRBD1 as D (5 bases). This CDR3 comprises 13 residues. Trimming took 7 bases from V and 0 from J, leaving 10 bases between them. CDR1 is SEHNR, CDR2 FQNEAQ, per germline (reference sequence). The CDR3 here is CASMGQDSYEQYF. DNA for the CDR3: TGTGCCAGCATGGGGCAGGACTCCTACGAGCAGTACTTC.

The chain has TRBV7-9 and TRBJ1-1; D gene uncertain. CDR1 and CDR2 (germline): SEHNR, FQNEAQ (reference sequence). This CDR3 region has 13 residues. Trimming cost V 1 base and J 3 bases, with 6 bases left between them. This CDR3 is CASSLGYYTEAFF. In nucleotides, the CDR3 is TGTGCCAGCAGCTTAGGTTATTACACTGAAGCTTTCTTT.

The V and J genes are TRBV28 and TRBJ2-1; 8 nucleotides match TRBD2. Germline CDR1 is MDHEN and CDR2 is SYDVKM. CDR3 length: 17 amino acids. J was trimmed by 2 bases and V by 2 bases; bases with no gene match: 8. The CDR3 loop reads CASSLQRSGIPYNEQFF. CDR3 sequence (DNA): TGTGCCAGCAGTTTACAACGTAGCGGGATCCCCTACAATGAGCAGTTCTTC.

V gene TRBV28 combines with J gene TRBJ2-2; D gene uncertain. Germline V gene sequence: CDR1 MDHEN, CDR2 SYDVKM. The CDR3 has 12 amino acids. The ends were cut back, 7 bases at V and 5 bases at J, with 8 bases in the middle. CDR3 protein: CASNLGTGELFF. In DNA, the CDR3 is TGTGCCAGCAACCTCGGGACCGGGGAGCTGTTTTTT.

V is TRBV7-3 and J is TRBJ2-1; possibly TRBD1 for D (5 bases). V gave up 3 bases and J gave up 5 bases, with 20 bases separating them. Germline CDR1 reads SGHTA; CDR2 reads FQGTGA. The CDR3 contains 17 residues. The CDR3 nucleotides are TGTGCCAGCAGCTTTCCCATCTGGTGGGTAGGGGACAATGAGCAGTTCTTC. Translated, it gives CASSFPIWWVGDNEQFF.

CDR3 protein: CASKPRDEQFF. CDR3 sequence (DNA): TGCGCCAGCAAGCCCCGAGATGAGCAGTTCTTC. This sequence joins TRBV10-2 and TRBJ2-1; D is unresolved. This CDR3 is built from 11 residues. Germline V CDR1 and CDR2: WSHSY, SAAADI. V was shortened by 7 bases and J by 8 bases, with 9 bases between the two germline ends.

This chain joins TRBV11-3 and TRBJ2-1; D is unresolved. The CDR3 totals 16 residues. The germline gives CDR1 SGHNT, CDR2 YENEEA. Trimming removed 6 bases at V and 0 bases at J, with 15 bases between. DNA of the CDR3: TGTGCCAGCAGTAAATGGGTTTCGAGCTCCTACAATGAGCAGTTCTTC. Its translation: CASSKWVSSSYNEQFF.

The rearrangement uses TRBV2 and TRBJ2-3, with TRBD2 matching over 11 bases. Germline trimming cut 3 bases from V and 0 bases from J; bases unmatched to any gene: 2. Germline CDR1 is SNHLY and CDR2 is FYNNEI. The CDR3 consists of 16 residues. CDR3 amino acids: CASSELAGGSTDTQYF. For the CDR3, the DNA is TGTGCCAGCAGTGAGTTAGCGGGAGGGAGCACAGATACGCAGTATTTT.

This clone was detected once. CDR3 region: CASSIARELNTEAFF. CDR3 nucleotides: TGTGCCAGTAGTATTGCGCGGGAACTGAACACTGAAGCTTTCTTT. The J gene is TRBJ1-1, the V gene TRBV19, with D hard to call. The CDR3 covers 15 residues. Trimming took off 3 bases at V and 0 bases at J, with 11 bases between the two ends. Germline V gene lookup returns CDR1 LNHDA and CDR2 SQIVND (reference sequence).

This chain links TRBV27 with TRBJ2-7; 11 nucleotides line up with TRBD2. Germline CDR1 MNHEY, CDR2 SMNVEV (reference sequence). V lost 2 bases and J lost 4; bases outside the gene matches: 4. The CDR3 consists of 15 residues. The CDR3, as DNA: TGTGCCAGCAGTTTAAAACTAGCGGGAGAGTACGAGCAGTACTTC. Its translation is CASSLKLAGEYEQYF.

The V gene is TRBV27, the J gene TRBJ1-5; weak D call: TRBD1 (5 bases). Trimming removed 5 bases from V and 2 bases from J, with 16 bases in between. From germline, CDR1 is MNHEY and CDR2 SMNVEV (reference sequence). The CDR3 has 16 residues. The CDR3 nucleotides are TGTGCCAGCAGTGCGCAAACAGGTTCGGGCAATCAGCCCCAGCATTTT. Protein: CASSAQTGSGNQPQHF.

The chain recombines TRBV6-5 with TRBJ2-1, with 12 bases aligning to TRBD2. The CDR3 is 16 residues long. V lost 0 bases and J lost 5; bases outside the gene matches: 2. The germline V gene has CDR1 MNHEY and CDR2 SVGAGI. The CDR3 spells CASSYSWTSGDNEQFF. The CDR3 nucleotides are TGTGCCAGCAGTTACTCCTGGACTAGCGGGGACAATGAGCAGTTCTTC.

This chain links TRBV1 with TRBJ2-3. TRBV1 is a pseudogene locus. The CDR3 loop spans 16 amino acids. The CDR3 protein is CTSSQGTVPKADTQYF. The CDR3 DNA is TGCACCAGCAGCCAAGGGACGGTTCCTAAGGCAGATACGCAGTATTTT.

The chain has TRBV5-1 and TRBJ2-2; D may be TRBD2 (6 bases). From germline, CDR1 is SGHRS and CDR2 YFSETQ. V was cut by 4 bases and J by 5 bases, with 18 bases left in between. The CDR3 has 16 amino acids. CDR3 in DNA: TGCGCCAGCAGCCCCGAAGCGGAGGAGGGGACCGGGGAGCTGTTTTTT. It encodes CASSPEAEEGTGELFF.

This chain joins TRBV27 and TRBJ2-5, with D possibly being TRBD1 (5 bases). The J call may not be correct, given that the DNA end is closer to TRBJ2-7. Germline V gene lookup returns CDR1 MNHEY and CDR2 SMNVEV (reference sequence). The CDR3 contains 15 residues. The CDR3 nucleotides are TGTGCCAGCAGTTTTGGTTCAGGGTTCGCCTACGAGCAGTACTTC. Its translation: CASSFGSGFAYEQYF.